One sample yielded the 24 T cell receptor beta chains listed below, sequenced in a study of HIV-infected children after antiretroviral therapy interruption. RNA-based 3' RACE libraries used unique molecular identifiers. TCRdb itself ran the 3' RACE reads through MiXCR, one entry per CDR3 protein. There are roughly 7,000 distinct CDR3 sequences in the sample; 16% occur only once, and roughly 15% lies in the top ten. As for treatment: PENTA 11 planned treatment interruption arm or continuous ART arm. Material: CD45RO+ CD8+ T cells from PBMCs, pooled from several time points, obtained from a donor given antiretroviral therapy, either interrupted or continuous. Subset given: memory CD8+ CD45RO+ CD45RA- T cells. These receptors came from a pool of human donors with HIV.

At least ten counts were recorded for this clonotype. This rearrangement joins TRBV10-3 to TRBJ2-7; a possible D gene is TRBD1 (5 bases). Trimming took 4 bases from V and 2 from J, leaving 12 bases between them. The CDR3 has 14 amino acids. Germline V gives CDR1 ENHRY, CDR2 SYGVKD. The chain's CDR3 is CAISVEDNPYEQYF. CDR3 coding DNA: TGTGCCATCAGTGTAGAGGACAATCCCTACGAGCAGTACTTC.

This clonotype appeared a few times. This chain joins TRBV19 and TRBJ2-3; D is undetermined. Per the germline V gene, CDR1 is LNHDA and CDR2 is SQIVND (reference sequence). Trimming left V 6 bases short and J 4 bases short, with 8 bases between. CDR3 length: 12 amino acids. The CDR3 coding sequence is TGTGCCAGTAGCCCAGGATCAGATACGCAGTATTTT. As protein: CASSPGSDTQYF.

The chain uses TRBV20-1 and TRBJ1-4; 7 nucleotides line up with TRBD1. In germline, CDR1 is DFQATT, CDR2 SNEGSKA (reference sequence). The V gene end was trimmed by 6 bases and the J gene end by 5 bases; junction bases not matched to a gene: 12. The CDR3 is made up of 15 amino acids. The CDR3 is CSASRSGTANEKLFF. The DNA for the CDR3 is TGCAGTGCCTCACGCTCCGGGACAGCAAATGAAAAACTGTTTTTT.

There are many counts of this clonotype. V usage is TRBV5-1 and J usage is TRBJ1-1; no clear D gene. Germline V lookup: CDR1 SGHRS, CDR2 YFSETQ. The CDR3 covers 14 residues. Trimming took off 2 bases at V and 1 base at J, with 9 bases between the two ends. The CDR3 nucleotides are TGCGCCAGCAGCTTTGTAACCGAGAACACTGAAGCTTTCTTT. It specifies CASSFVTENTEAFF.

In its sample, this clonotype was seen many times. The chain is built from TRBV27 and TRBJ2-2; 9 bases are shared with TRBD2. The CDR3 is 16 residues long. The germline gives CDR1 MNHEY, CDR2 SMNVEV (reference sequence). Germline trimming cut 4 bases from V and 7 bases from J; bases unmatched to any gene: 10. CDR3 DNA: TGTGCCAGCAGTTATCTTGCGGGAGGGCCGGTCGGGGAGCTGTTTTTT. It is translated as CASSYLAGGPVGELFF.

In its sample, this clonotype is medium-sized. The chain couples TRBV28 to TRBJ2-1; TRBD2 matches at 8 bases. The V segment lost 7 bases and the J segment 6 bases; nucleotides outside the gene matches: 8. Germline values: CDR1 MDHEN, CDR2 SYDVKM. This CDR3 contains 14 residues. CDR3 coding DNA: TGTGCCAGCATTCCAATAGCGGGACTCAATGAGCAGTTCTTC. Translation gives CASIPIAGLNEQFF.

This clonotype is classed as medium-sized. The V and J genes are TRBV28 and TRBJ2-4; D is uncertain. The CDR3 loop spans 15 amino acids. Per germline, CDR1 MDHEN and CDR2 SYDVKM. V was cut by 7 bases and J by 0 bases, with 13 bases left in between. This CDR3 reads CASKGFGSAKNIQYF. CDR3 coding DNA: TGTGCCAGCAAGGGTTTTGGTTCAGCCAAAAACATTCAGTACTTC.

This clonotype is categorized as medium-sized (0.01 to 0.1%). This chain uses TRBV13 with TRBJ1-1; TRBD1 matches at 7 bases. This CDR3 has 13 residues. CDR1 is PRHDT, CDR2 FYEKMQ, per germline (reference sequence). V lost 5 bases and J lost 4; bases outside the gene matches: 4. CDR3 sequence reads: CASSATGLTEAFF. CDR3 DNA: TGTGCCAGCAGCGCGACAGGGCTCACTGAAGCTTTCTTT. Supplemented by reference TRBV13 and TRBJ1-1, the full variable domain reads AAGVIQSPRHLIKEKRETATLKCYPIPRHDTVYWYQQGPGQDPQFLISFYEKMQSDKGSIPDRFSAQQFSDYHSELNMSSLELGDSALYFCASSATGLTEAFFGQGTRLTVV.

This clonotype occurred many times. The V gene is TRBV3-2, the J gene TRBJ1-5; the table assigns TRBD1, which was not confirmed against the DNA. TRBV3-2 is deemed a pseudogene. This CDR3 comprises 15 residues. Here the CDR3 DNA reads TGTGCCAGCAGCCAAGCTGGGGGCTCACTGCAGCCCCAGCATTTT. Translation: CASSQAGGSLQPQHF.

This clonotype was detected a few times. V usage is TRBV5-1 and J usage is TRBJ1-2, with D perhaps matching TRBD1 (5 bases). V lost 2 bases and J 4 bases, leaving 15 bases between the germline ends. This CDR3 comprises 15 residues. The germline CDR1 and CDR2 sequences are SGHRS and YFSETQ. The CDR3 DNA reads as TGCGCCAGCAGCTTTTTCCCGACAGTGATCTATGGCTACACCTTC. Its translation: CASSFFPTVIYGYTF.

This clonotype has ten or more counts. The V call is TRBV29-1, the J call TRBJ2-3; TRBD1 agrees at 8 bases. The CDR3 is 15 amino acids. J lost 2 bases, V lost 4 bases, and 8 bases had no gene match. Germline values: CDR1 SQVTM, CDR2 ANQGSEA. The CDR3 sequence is CSVGRGTGPTDTQYF. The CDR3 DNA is TGCAGCGTTGGGCGAGGGACAGGTCCCACAGATACGCAGTATTTT.

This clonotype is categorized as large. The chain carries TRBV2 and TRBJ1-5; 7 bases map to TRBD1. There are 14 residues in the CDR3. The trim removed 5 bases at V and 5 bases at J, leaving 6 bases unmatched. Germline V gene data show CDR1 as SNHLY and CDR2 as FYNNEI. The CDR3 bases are TGTGCCAGCAGTAACGGGGACAGTCATCAGCCCCAGCATTTT. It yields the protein CASSNGDSHQPQHF.

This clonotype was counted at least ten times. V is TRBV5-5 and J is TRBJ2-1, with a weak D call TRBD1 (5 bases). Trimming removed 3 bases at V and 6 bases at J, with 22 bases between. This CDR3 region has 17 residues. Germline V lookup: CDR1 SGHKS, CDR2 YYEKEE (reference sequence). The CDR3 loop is CASSSTARQFRANEQFF. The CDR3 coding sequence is TGTGCCAGCAGCTCAACCGCTCGACAGTTCAGAGCCAATGAGCAGTTCTTC.

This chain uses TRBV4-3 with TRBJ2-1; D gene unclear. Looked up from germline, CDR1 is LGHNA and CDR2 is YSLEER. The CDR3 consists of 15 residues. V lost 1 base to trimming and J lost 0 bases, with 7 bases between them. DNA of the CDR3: TGCGCCAGCAGCCAAGGTAGAACCTCCTACAATGAGCAGTTCTTC. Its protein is CASSQGRTSYNEQFF.

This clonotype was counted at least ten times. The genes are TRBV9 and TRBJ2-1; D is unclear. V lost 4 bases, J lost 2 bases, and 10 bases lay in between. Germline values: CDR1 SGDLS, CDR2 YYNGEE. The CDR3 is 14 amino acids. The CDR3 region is CASSPWETYNEQFF. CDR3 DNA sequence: TGTGCCAGCAGCCCGTGGGAAACCTACAATGAGCAGTTCTTC.

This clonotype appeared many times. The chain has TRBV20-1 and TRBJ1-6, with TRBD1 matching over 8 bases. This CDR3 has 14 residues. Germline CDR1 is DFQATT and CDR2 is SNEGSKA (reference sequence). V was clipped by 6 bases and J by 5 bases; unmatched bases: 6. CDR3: CSAIGTGHNSPLHF. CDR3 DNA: TGCAGTGCGATCGGGACAGGACATAATTCACCCCTCCACTTT.

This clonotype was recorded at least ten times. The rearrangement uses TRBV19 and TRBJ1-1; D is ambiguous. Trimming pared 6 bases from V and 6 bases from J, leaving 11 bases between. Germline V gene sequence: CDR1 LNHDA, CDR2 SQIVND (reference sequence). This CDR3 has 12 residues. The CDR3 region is CASSRTGSEAFF. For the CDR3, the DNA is TGTGCCAGTAGCCGAACTGGATCTGAAGCTTTCTTT.

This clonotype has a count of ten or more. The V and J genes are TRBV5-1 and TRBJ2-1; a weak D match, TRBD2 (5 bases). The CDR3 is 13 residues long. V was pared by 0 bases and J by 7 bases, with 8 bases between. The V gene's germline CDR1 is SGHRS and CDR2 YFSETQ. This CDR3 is CASSLVGVNEQFF. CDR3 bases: TGCGCCAGCAGCTTGGTCGGGGTGAATGAGCAGTTCTTC.

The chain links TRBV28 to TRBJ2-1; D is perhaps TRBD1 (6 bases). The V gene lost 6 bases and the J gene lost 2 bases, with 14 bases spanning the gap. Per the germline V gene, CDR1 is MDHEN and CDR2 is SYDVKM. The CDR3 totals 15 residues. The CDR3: CASSKQGPPYNEQFF. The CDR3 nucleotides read TGTGCCAGCAGCAAACAGGGACCTCCCTACAATGAGCAGTTCTTC.

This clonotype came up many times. The CDR3 nucleotides read TGTGCCAGCAGCTTATTCGCGGGAAGGGGGGTGGATGAGCAGTTCTTC. Its protein is CASSLFAGRGVDEQFF. This chain connects TRBV7-3 to TRBJ2-1, with D possibly called TRBD1 or TRBD2 (6 bases each). The CDR3 runs 16 residues. Trimming shortened V by 2 bases and J by 8 bases, and 19 bases separated the two germline ends. Germline V CDR1 and CDR2: SGHTA, FQGTGA.

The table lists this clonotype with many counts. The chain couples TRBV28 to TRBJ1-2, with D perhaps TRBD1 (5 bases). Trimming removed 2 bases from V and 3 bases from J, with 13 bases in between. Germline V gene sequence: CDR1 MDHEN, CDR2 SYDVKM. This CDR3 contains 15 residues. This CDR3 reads CASSLVGGSHYGYTF. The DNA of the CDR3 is TGTGCCAGCAGTTTAGTGGGGGGTTCACACTATGGCTACACCTTC.

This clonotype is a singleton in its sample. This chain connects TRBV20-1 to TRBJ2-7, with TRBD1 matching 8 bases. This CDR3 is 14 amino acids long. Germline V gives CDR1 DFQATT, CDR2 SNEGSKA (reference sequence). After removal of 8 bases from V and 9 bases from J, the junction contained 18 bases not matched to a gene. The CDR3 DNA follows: TGCAGTACCCCACGGACAGGGACGAGTGTGAGGCAGTACTTC. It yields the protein CSTPRTGTSVRQYF.

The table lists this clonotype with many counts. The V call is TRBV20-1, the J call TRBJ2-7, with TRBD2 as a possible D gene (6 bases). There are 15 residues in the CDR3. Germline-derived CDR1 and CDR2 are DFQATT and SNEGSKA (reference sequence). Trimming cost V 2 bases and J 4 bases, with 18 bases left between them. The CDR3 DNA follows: TGCAGTGCTAGACTACCGGGACTTTTTCGTTACGAGCAGTACTTC. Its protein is CSARLPGLFRYEQYF.

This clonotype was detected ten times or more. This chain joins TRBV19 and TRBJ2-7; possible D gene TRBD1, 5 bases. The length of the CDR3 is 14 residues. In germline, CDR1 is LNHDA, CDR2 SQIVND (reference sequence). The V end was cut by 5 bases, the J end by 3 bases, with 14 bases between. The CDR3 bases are TGTGCCAGTAGTCGGACGGGCAGGGACTACGAGCAGTACTTC. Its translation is CASSRTGRDYEQYF.